Sequencing of this T cell receptor beta chain was carried out in a study of cytomegalovirus exposure and HLA in healthy donors. There are 13 residues in the CDR3. Germline V gene lookup returns CDR1 LGHNA and CDR2 YNFKEQ. The germline V and J ends were trimmed by 2 bases and 2 bases, with 7 bases remaining between them. The PCR employed 60 Vbeta primers together with 13 Jbeta primers. TCRdb's table, derived via immunoSEQ multiplex PCR, lists solely in-frame clones and lacks some. The table lists fewer than 200,000 clones, roughly 84% of them singletons. This rearrangement joins TRBV4-2 to TRBJ2-7; D unclear. The TCR was taken from a man aged 30 to 45 in good health and CMV-seronegative. The sample consisted of PBMCs. The DNA of the CDR3 is TGTGCCAGCAGCCAACCAGGTCCCTACGAGCAGTACTTC. This codes for CASSQPGPYEQYF.